What follows describes a single T cell receptor beta chain. Generated by immunoSEQ multiplex PCR, the TCRdb table keeps only in-frame clones and is missing some. The sample lists about 480,000 clones, 70% to 90% occurring once. The entry originates in a study of blood T cell repertoires in COVID-19. Participants, about 18 to 100 years old, spanned approximately 26 US areas. Self-reported history from a screening survey and questionnaire set each donor's cohort. This sequence was found in a woman aged 40-49 years who had recovered from COVID-19. Sequenced: PBMCs or T cells enriched from blood (not recorded which).

CDR3 nucleotides: TGCGCCAGCAGCTGGGGACAGGGGACCTACAATGAGCAGTTCTTC. Residues: CASSWGQGTYNEQFF. The chain uses TRBV5-1 and TRBJ2-1; 10 positions match TRBD1. This CDR3 is 15 amino acids long. V dropped 3 bases and J dropped 2; count of bases not matched to a gene: 2. Per germline, CDR1 SGHRS and CDR2 YFSETQ.